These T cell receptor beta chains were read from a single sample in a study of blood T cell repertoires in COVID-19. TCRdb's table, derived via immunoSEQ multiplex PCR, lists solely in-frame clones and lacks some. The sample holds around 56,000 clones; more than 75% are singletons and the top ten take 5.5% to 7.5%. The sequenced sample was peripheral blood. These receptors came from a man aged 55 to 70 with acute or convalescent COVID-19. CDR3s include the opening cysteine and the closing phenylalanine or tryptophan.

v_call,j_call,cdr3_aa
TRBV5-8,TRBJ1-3,CASSLRRGGNTIYF
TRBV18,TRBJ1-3,CASSPERGLAGNTIYF
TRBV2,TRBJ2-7,CASRRAGGYEQYF
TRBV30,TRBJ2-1,CAWSLLAGSYNEQFF
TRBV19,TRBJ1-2,CATLERGMSGYTF
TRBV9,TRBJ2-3,CASSVEGQATTDTQYF
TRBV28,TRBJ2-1,CASSFSGTSLSNEQFF
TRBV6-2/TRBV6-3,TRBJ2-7,CASSYAPLAGDTYEQYF
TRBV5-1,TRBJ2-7,CASSFLDREEDEQYF
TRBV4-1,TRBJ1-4,CASSQGGGKLFF
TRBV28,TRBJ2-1,CASSFPPGTHNEQFF
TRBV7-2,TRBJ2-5,CASHPRSGMNQETQYF
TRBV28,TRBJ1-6,CASSLPRQGSGSPLHF
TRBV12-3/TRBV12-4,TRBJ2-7,CASSQGSYEQYF
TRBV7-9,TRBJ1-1,CASGQMNTEAFF
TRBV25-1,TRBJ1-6,CASSPGQGLWSSPLHF
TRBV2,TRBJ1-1,CAGTGTLNTEAFF
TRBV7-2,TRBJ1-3,CASSLDSSGNTIYF
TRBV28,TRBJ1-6,CASSPDYTLHF
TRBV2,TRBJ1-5,CASSEGRPIRPQHF
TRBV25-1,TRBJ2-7,CASSSRLGREQGVHEQYF
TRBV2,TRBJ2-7,CASFSELASEQYF
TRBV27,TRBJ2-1,CASRDSGTIYNEQFF
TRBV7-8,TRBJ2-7,CASSPWRTATYEQYF
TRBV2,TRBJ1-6,CASIPGRASPLHF
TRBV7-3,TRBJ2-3,CASSLSGGERDTQYF
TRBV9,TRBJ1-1,CASRRDSRRSTEAFF
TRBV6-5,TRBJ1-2,CASSWDTYGYTF
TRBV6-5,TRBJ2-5,CASSTRSETQYF
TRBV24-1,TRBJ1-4,CATSSGGLNEKLFF